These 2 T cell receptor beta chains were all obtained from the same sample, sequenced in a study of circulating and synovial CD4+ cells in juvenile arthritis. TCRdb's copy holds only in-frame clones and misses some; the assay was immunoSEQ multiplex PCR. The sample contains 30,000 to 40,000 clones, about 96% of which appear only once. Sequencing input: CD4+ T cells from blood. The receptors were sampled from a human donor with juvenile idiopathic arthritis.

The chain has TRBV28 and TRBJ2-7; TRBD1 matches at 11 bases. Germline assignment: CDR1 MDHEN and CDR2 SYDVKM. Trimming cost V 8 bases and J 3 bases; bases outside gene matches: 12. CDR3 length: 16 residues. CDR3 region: CASGGSGTGGIYEQYF. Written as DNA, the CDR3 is TGTGCCAGCGGAGGTTCCGGGACAGGGGGTATCTACGAGCAGTACTTC.

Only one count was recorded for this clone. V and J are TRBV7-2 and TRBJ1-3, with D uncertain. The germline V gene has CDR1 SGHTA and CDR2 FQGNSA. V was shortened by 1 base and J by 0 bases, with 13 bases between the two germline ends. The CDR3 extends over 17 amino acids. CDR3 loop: CASSLEGQRLSGNTIYF. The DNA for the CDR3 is TGTGCCAGCAGCTTAGAAGGCCAGAGACTCTCTGGAAACACCATATATTTT.